The entry below gives a single TCR beta chain sequence along with its context. Germline-derived CDR1 and CDR2 are MGHDK and SYGVNS. CDR3 size: 14 residues. The V segment lost 4 bases and the J segment 3 bases; nucleotides outside the gene matches: 2. The entry originates in a study of T cell changes during pregnancy in multiple sclerosis. Profiling relied on immunoSEQ multiplex PCR, and the TCRdb table lists in-frame clones only, not all of them. The data contain tens of thousands of clones, 91% of them singletons. Sequenced here: peripheral blood, sampled before pregnancy. This TCR was recovered from a female donor with multiple sclerosis, enrolled in a pregnancy study. The chain links TRBV25-1 to TRBJ2-1; 8 bases align to TRBD1. CDR3 sequence: CASSGDRRYNEQFF. The CDR3 DNA follows: TGTGCCAGCAGTGGGGACAGGCGCTACAATGAGCAGTTCTTC.